This entry features one T cell receptor (beta chain) sequence. Its target antigen remains unknown. Base quality data are lacking; no much larger clone is found one base away. These data belong to a study of cytomegalovirus exposure and HLA in healthy donors (dated by TCRdb to between 2016 and 2019). About the full investigation: An earlier analysis of approximately 600 of the donors reported 250 to 300 Gb of sequence data and 117 million unique TCR beta sequences from approximately 180 million T cells. Roughly 5 DR-DQ haplotypes were handled as single units for association and clustering, since linkage in the cohort was strong. A later analysis re-analyzed previously published TCR beta repertoires from 666 donors and added high-resolution HLA genotyping to study TCR occurrence patterns. Along with the approximately 650-subject first cohort, a separate validation cohort of approximately 110 different subjects was used. HLA typing covered class I and class II loci at four-digit resolution. Among the roughly 430 genotyped donors, about 83% belonged to the genetic ancestry cluster associated with self-reported Caucasian donors. Every repertoire in the discovery cohort had been generated on one and the same sequencing platform. High-throughput TCR immunosequencing, statistical association of individual TCRs with disease status, and machine learning were combined to predict cytomegalovirus infection status. Donor age, sex, ethnicity and CMV serostatus were compiled together with the repertoire data. The study used immunosequencing to profile the T cell repertoires of approximately 630 subjects and linked those repertoires to cytomegalovirus serostatus. Roughly 300 gigabases of sequencing data and 75 million to 85 million unique TCR sequences made up an early release that covered several hundred HLA-typed donors. The study was designed to test whether signatures of past pathogen exposure could be identified by cataloging public T cell receptors. Genome-wide SNP genotypes for about 60% of the roughly 670 donors were used in a later genetic analysis, which treated that subset as a discovery cohort. On average, over 200,000 unique TCR beta nucleotide sequences were sequenced per donor among 300 to 500 genotyped donors of the cohort, with roughly 18% of those sequences being non-productive. The number of typed donors differed by locus: about 620-630 for A, B, C, DRB1 and DQB1; approximately 530 for DQA1; some 610 for DPA1; and around 470 for DPB1. Rather than drawing on any new phenotypic data, the later analysis identified candidate immune exposures from TCR beta sequences and the way those sequences occurred across donors. In an earlier analysis of 587 of the donors, high-throughput TCR beta sequencing was used to judge whether each TCR beta V gene segment behaved as functional or pseudogenic. Broader findings and caveats from the paper: Sequencing depth was assumed to be roughly uniform across donors in the presence/absence analyses, though that assumption may not hold. The study gave a list of 150 to 200 TCR beta chains associated with cytomegalovirus. In an earlier analysis of 587 of the donors, most TCR beta V segments were observed in productive rearrangements about 87% or about 30% of the time, broadly matching IMGT annotations. In both the original and validation cohorts, the classifier was reported to diagnose cytomegalovirus status with high specificity and sensitivity. HLA typing was unavailable for some donors at each locus, so association tests used only the typed subset. For the cohort, immune exposure information was limited to CMV serostatus. A further reported finding was that TCR beta sequences accurately predicted the HLA-A and HLA-B alleles for most subjects in the first cohort. In a later genetic analysis, a missense DCLRE1C variant was associated with V-gene and J-gene trimming of TCR beta chains, and the association was replicated in an independent cohort. Because counts were too low, roughly 18 rarely observed V segments, including chromosome 9 orphons, were left out of the earlier analysis of over 550 of the donors. A few of the identified cytomegalovirus-associated TCR beta chains were confirmed in vitro to be specific for cytomegalovirus antigens. A later genetic analysis reported fewer N-insertions in productive TCRs among donors in an Asian-associated ancestry cluster than the roughly 620-donor mean. The sequencing pipeline was judged likely to have produced a cluster of highly shared sequence variants as a technical artifact. When HLA alleles, especially DR and DQ, strongly co-occurred, TCR associations were difficult to assign to individual alleles. Some IMGT-functional V segments, including TRBV6-2 and TRBV6-3, could not be told apart with the 87-base-pair reads, so those segments were excluded. Across donors, most TCR sequences were observed very rarely, whereas some public TCRs were present in many individuals. In this cohort, only TCR beta chains were sequenced, and detectable features were limited by the absence of alpha or paired-chain data. According to a later analysis, parvovirus B19, influenza, CMV and Epstein-Barr virus appeared linked to several top co-occurrence clusters. In a later analysis, around 17,000 TCR beta sequences were associated with specific HLA alleles at a false discovery rate of 0.05. According to the authors, the approach could potentially be generalized to other disease states and immunological phenotypes. A later analysis found that HLA-associated TCR beta chains were more clonally expanded and had lower generation probabilities than equally common non-associated chains. Most CMV-associated TCR beta chains appeared to be HLA-restricted in a later analysis, and the HLA associations seemed to be driven largely by CMV exposure. In a later analysis, the rate of TCR association differed among HLA loci, with DRB1 alleles having the most associated TCRs and HLA-C alleles having the fewest. Correlated functional status among segregating V segments might reflect linkage disequilibrium, but an unknown experimental factor could not be ruled out.

CDR1 and CDR2, per the germline V gene, are SGHRS and YFSETQ. CDR3 length: 14 amino acids, cysteine to phenylalanine. Just CDR3 DNA is preserved here, 42 bases in frame from base 1. The junction carries 12 bases between V and J, which are trimmed by 2 bases and 6 bases respectively. Libraries were constructed by the immunoSEQ multiplex PCR assay. For the multiplex PCR, a mixture combining 60 forward primers for TCR Vbeta segments and 13 reverse primers for TCR Jbeta segments was used. Amplification of the CDR3 region of rearranged TCR beta genes was performed with a multiplex PCR assay on genomic DNA. Amplified TCR beta libraries were sequenced as 87-base-pair reads on the Illumina HiSeq System. As for the original processing: In a later analysis, tens of millions of unique TCR beta chains were counted across the roughly 610 repertoires, and around 10 million of these chains were shared by at least two donors. Raw reads were error-corrected and collapsed into unique sequences with a nearest-neighbor algorithm that merged closely related sequences to remove PCR and sequencing errors. CDR3 sequences were aligned to IMGT reference sequences to assign V, D and J gene segments. For a sequence to be retained, a match of at least six nucleotides was required to both a V gene segment and a J gene segment. A rearrangement counted as productive if the CDR3 had no stop codons and remained in frame with V and J, and every other rearrangement counted as non-productive. CDR3 was defined by IMGT convention, running from the second conserved V-encoded cysteine to the conserved J-encoded phenylalanine. The earlier analysis of a few hundred of the donors excluded sequences that lacked an unambiguous match to a single V gene segment. In an earlier analysis of roughly 500 of the donors, V segments were called functional above 56.7% productive rearrangements and were called segregating when the between-donor standard deviation exceeded 5%. A statistical classification framework was developed to diagnose cytomegalovirus status using the catalog of TCR beta chain sequences. V and J gene assignment, in a later analysis, came from comparing TCR nucleotide sequences with IMGT/GENE-DB human TR gene sequences. Using the TCRdist pipeline, a later analysis assigned CDR3 sequences along with most-parsimonious VDJ recombination scenarios. In a later analysis, every TCR beta chain was defined by the combination of its CDR3 amino acid sequence and its V-gene family, and reads without a unique V-gene family were dropped. To address suspected cross-contamination and a sequencing artifact, a later analysis removed 450 to 700 highly shared, low-generation-probability nucleotide sequences. In a later analysis, a clonal expansion index was calculated for each public chain from normalized within-repertoire ranks of inferred template counts. In a later analysis, generation probabilities were computed using a VDJ recombination model fitted to out-of-frame rearrangements, and the results were checked against IGoR. A later analysis scored TCR-TCR, TCR-HLA and TCR-CMV co-occurrence with hypergeometric tests, applying a repertoire-size bias correction to TCR pairs. To estimate false discovery rates, a later analysis permuted the HLA or CMV assignments 20 times. A later analysis grouped co-occurring TCRs with DBSCAN, adding TCRdist sequence similarity when clustering within HLA-allele-positive subsets. For co-occurrence clustering, repertoires with fewer than 30,000 or more than 120,000 public chains were excluded, along with four to six repertoires with anomalous nucleotide sharing. TCRdb took over this immuneACCESS table, retaining in-frame rearrangements with V and J assigned. Such tables are incomplete; in checked studies, under half of the missing clones stem from an unresolved V gene, and the remainder is unexplained. That table furnishes V, J and clone size, whereas the DNA furnished D and trimming. Recorded for this sample are about 180,000 clones; roughly 85% of them occurred a single time. The ten largest clonotypes hold 5% to 8% of the sample.

The cohort consisted of 600 to 750 healthy bone marrow donors. Cohort members were all nominally healthy when sampled, although unrecorded immune exposures were likely present. The donor was CMV seropositive and belonged to the group of over 250 seropositive cohort members. A peripheral blood sample was collected from each donor, and TCR beta sequencing was performed on peripheral blood mononuclear cells. Genomic DNA extraction from the blood cell samples was performed with the Qiagen DNeasy Blood Extraction Kit. The TCR was taken from a man aged 40-49 years in good health and CMV-seropositive. The chain was built from TRBV5-1 and TRBJ2-1, with a weak D call of TRBD1 (5 bases match). Material for sequencing was PBMCs. The sequenced DNA: TGCGCCAGCAGCTTAGGGGCCGCGCCCAATGAGCAGTTCTTC. The resulting protein is CASSLGAAPNEQFF.